This T cell receptor (beta chain) stems from a study of control samples from healthy donors and cancer patients. The J segment lost 4 bases and the V segment lost 5 bases, leaving 14 bases of the junction unmatched. CDR3 length: 17 residues. In germline, CDR1 is MNHNY, CDR2 SVGAGI (reference sequence). Some clones are missing from TCRdb's copy, which holds only in-frame ones; the method was immunoSEQ multiplex PCR. Among 150,000 to 170,000 clones listed, approximately 94% were seen once. In its sample, this clone was seen once. Specimen: blood. This TCR derives from a man aged 35-49 years in good health. V is TRBV6-6 and J is TRBJ1-3; 7 nucleotides align to TRBD1. The CDR3 nucleotides are TGTGCCAGCAGTCTAAATGATCACAGGGGTTCAGGAAACACCATATATTTT. Its protein product is CASSLNDHRGSGNTIYF.